The 5 T cell receptor beta chains below were found in one sample sequenced in a study of blood T cells in healthy people across ages. Combining a sample-barcoded 5' primer with a J-beta primer mix, a second PCR ran for roughly 6 to 12 cycles. TCRdb recomputed calls from the 5' RACE reads with MiXCR, one row per CDR3 protein. Of about 650,000 distinct CDR3 sequences listed, about 50% are singletons. Sequenced input: blood. These receptors all come from a woman aged 80 or over in good health.

The sample holds a few counts of this clonotype. This chain uses TRBV12-3 or TRBV12-4 with TRBJ1-3; tentative D call: TRBD1 (6 bases). This CDR3 spans 14 amino acids. V was shortened by 7 bases and J by 4 bases, with 14 bases between the two germline ends. CDR3 in amino acids: CASTPSGGGNTIYF. The DNA of the CDR3 is TGTGCCAGCACCCCGTCCGGGGGCGGAAACACCATATATTTT.

This clonotype has at least ten counts. The chain uses TRBV16 and TRBJ1-4, with unresolved D. The V gene's germline CDR1 is KGHSY and CDR2 FQNENV. The V end was cut by 3 bases, the J end by 7 bases, with 12 bases between. This CDR3 contains 14 residues. The CDR3 region has the DNA TGTGCCAGCAGCCATACGGGATTGCCTGAAAAACTGTTTTTT. It specifies CASSHTGLPEKLFF.

Comments on this clonotype: One end of the junction is discordant with germline, which a read error may explain. CDR3: CASSPSGKTDTQYF. The DNA of the CDR3 is TGCGCCAGCAGCCCTAGCGGGAAAACAGATACGCAGTATTTT. This chain uses TRBV12-3 or TRBV12-4 with TRBJ2-3; 9 positions agree with TRBD2. The CDR3 is 14 amino acids.

This clonotype was picked up a small number of times. The chain couples TRBV3-1 to TRBJ1-6; D remains ambiguous. This CDR3 region has 13 residues. V was cut by 2 bases and J by 8 bases, with 7 bases left in between. Germline CDR1 and CDR2: LGHDT and YNNKEL (reference sequence). The CDR3 bases are TGTGCCAGCAGCCAAATTGAGGATTCACCCCTCCACTTT. Its protein product is CASSQIEDSPLHF.

This clonotype was observed at least ten times. V gene TRBV6-2 or TRBV6-3 combines with J gene TRBJ2-7, with 7 bases lining up with TRBD2. This CDR3 contains 17 residues. Germline V lookup: CDR1 MNHEY, CDR2 SVGEGT. Unmatched junction bases numbered 17, after V lost 7 bases and J lost 2 bases. CDR3 in amino acids: CASIRGLAGEVPYEQYF. CDR3 sequence (DNA): TGTGCCAGCATAAGAGGGCTGGCGGGAGAAGTTCCCTACGAGCAGTACTTC.